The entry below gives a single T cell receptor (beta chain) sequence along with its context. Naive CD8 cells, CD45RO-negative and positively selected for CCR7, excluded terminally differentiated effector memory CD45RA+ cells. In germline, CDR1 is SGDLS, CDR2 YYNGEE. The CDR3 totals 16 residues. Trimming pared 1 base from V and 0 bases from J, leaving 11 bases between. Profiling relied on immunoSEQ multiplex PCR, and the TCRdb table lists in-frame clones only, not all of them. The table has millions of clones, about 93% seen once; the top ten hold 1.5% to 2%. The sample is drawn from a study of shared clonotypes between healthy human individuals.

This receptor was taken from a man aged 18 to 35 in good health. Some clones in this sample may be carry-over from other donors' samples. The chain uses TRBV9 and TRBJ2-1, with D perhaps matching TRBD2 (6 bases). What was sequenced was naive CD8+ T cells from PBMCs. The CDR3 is CASSVWDSGSYNEQFF. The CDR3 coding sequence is TGTGCCAGCAGCGTATGGGATAGCGGCTCCTACAATGAGCAGTTCTTC.